The clone carrying this T cell receptor (beta chain) appeared once. What it binds is not known. Collection occurred without any documented infections or immune events in donors. The method was immunoSEQ multiplex PCR; TCRdb's version includes in-frame clones alone and lacks a portion of them. Among about 86,000 clones, 88% were seen once, and the ten largest hold under 6%. The source of the sample is a study of identifying expanded T cells in peripheral blood. CDR3 size: 14 residues. The ends lost 4 bases at V and 8 bases at J; junction bases unmatched: 6. Germline CDR1 LNHDA, CDR2 SQIVND (reference sequence). Study-level points and caveats: Differentially abundant clones: around 1.2 between replicates, about 15 at about 13 days, 18 to 20 at four. Across healthy donors, higher total template counts meant significantly greater roughly two-week count variance.

This receptor was identified in a person between 18 and 70 years old in good health. Sequencing was carried out using blood. This chain connects TRBV19 to TRBJ2-1; TRBD1 matches at 9 bases. The DNA of the CDR3 is TGTGCCAGTAGTAGAGGGACAGGGTGGGATGAGCAGTTCTTC. Translated, it gives CASSRGTGWDEQFF.